The TCR beta chain described here comes from a study of T cells after somatic rescue of genetic block. Measured with immunoSEQ multiplex PCR; TCRdb has only the in-frame clones, and not every one. The table records 70,000 or so clones, approximately 90% of them present only once. V shed 5 bases, J shed 4 bases, and the junction held 6 bases outside the gene matches. CDR1 and CDR2 from the germline V gene are MNHEY and SMNVEV (reference sequence). This CDR3 is built from 15 residues. The sequence derives from a middle-aged man. The chain uses TRBV27 and TRBJ1-1, with TRBD1 identical over 11 bases. Sequenced sample: peripheral blood mononuclear cells (PBMCs). CDR3 sequence: CASSTGQGAVTEAFF. The CDR3 nucleotides read TGTGCCAGCAGTACTGGACAGGGGGCGGTCACTGAAGCTTTCTTT.